Shown below are 27 T cell receptor beta chains from a single sample sequenced in a study of blood T cell repertoires in COVID-19. Produced via immunoSEQ multiplex PCR; TCRdb's table is partial and in-frame only. The table has about 140,000 clones, over 75% seen once. The sample taken for sequencing was peripheral blood. These receptors all come from a human donor in a cohort sampled during active COVID-19.

This chain uses TRBV7-8 with TRBJ1-1; D call uncertain. The germline V gene encodes CDR1 SGHVS and CDR2 FQNEAQ. The germline V and J ends were trimmed by 10 bases and 0 bases, with 24 bases remaining between them. The length of the CDR3 is 17 residues. CDR3 loop: CATKWLRTDGLNTEAFF. CDR3 DNA sequence: TGTGCCACCAAGTGGCTTAGAACAGACGGATTGAACACTGAAGCTTTCTTT. Full variable domain (missing parts from reference TRBV7-8 and TRBJ1-1): GAGVSQSPRYKVAKRGQDVALRCDPISGHVSLFWYQQALGQGPEFLTYFQNEAQLDKSGLPSDRFFAERPEGSVSTLKIQRTQQEDSAVYLCATKWLRTDGLNTEAFFGQGTRLTVV.

The chain combines TRBV7-3 with TRBJ2-1, with 10 bases lining up with TRBD2. Trimming at V came to 3 bases and at J to 8 bases, leaving 7 bases not matched to a gene. Looked up from germline, CDR1 is SGHTA and CDR2 is FQGTGA. The CDR3 totals 15 residues. The CDR3 protein is CASSFVSLAGDEQFF. The CDR3 DNA reads TGTGCCAGCAGCTTTGTATCGCTAGCGGGAGATGAGCAGTTCTTC.

This chain connects TRBV5-6 to TRBJ1-1, with TRBD1 identical over 8 bases. J was trimmed by 0 bases and V by 6 bases; bases with no gene match: 7. Germline CDR1 is SGHDT and CDR2 is YYEEEE. The CDR3 is 15 residues long. In DNA, the CDR3 is TGTGCCAGCATCGAGGCAGGGGGCATGAACACTGAAGCTTTCTTT. It specifies CASIEAGGMNTEAFF.

The rearrangement uses TRBV6-5 and TRBJ1-1; D perhaps matches TRBD1 (5 bases). CDR3 length equals 14 residues. With 5 bases removed from V and 11 bases from J, the gap between germline ends came to 21 bases. CDR1 is MNHEY and CDR2 is SVGAGI in the germline V gene. This CDR3 is CASSRDSAFETAFF. The CDR3 DNA reads as TGTGCCAGCAGTCGGGACTCTGCGTTTGAAACTGCTTTCTTT.

This chain uses TRBV18 with TRBJ2-2; 8 nucleotides line up with TRBD1. Germline CDR1 KGHSH, CDR2 LQKENI. V was pared by 1 base and J by 1 base, with 5 bases of the junction left unmatched. This CDR3 contains 17 residues. CDR3 coding DNA: TGTGCCAGCTCACCACTTGACAGGGGTCGGAACACCGGGGAGCTGTTTTTT. Protein product: CASSPLDRGRNTGELFF.

The sample holds one count of this clone. This chain connects TRBV6-2 or TRBV6-3 to TRBJ2-7, with 10 bases fitting TRBD2. The CDR3 runs to 15 residues. Germline V CDR1 and CDR2: MNHEY, SVGEGT. With V trimmed by 3 bases and J by 1 base, 3 bases remained unmatched. CDR3 DNA: TGTGCCAGCAGTTATCGACTAGCGGGTTCCTACGAGCAGTACGTC. This sequence encodes CASSYRLAGSYEQYV.

The chain has TRBV6-1 and TRBJ2-2; the match to TRBD2 covers 8 bases. This CDR3 contains 15 residues. Germline lookup yields CDR1 MNHNS and CDR2 SASEGT. V lost 1 base and J lost 6; bases outside the gene matches: 4. The CDR3: CASSEGGLGAGELFF. Here the CDR3 DNA reads TGTGCCAGCAGTGAAGGGGGACTAGGTGCCGGGGAGCTGTTTTTT.

The rearrangement links TRBV6-5 to TRBJ1-1, with no clear D. The CDR3 length is 13 residues. Germline V gene data show CDR1 as MNHEY and CDR2 as SVGAGI. V was clipped by 10 bases and J by 6 bases, with 18 bases between them. CDR3 DNA sequence: TGTGCCACCCTCAAGGAGGGAATGGCTGAAGCTTTCTTT. This translates into CATLKEGMAEAFF.

J is TRBJ1-1 and V is TRBV6-2 or TRBV6-3; D is perhaps TRBD1 (6 bases). V gave up 5 bases and J gave up 3 bases, with 19 bases separating them. Germline V gene lookup returns CDR1 MNHEY and CDR2 SVGEGT. The CDR3 has 16 amino acids. CDR3 nucleotide sequence: TGTGCCAGCAGTACCAGGGGACGTGTCGGGTACACTGAAGCTTTCTTT. It yields the protein CASSTRGRVGYTEAFF.

This clone was recorded once. The chain combines TRBV6-5 with TRBJ2-7; tentative D call: TRBD1 (5 bases). This CDR3 comprises 14 residues. The V end was cut by 0 bases, the J end by 5 bases, with 11 bases between. Per germline, CDR1 MNHEY and CDR2 SVGAGI. CDR3 amino acids: CASSYSIVGDEQYF. For the CDR3, the DNA is TGTGCCAGCAGTTACTCGATAGTAGGGGACGAGCAGTACTTC.

This clone was seen just once. The rearrangement uses TRBV29-1 and TRBJ1-2; the match to TRBD1 covers 9 bases. Germline lookup yields CDR1 SQVTM and CDR2 ANQGSEA. Germline trimming cut 5 bases from V and 5 bases from J; bases unmatched to any gene: 15. The CDR3 consists of 16 residues. The CDR3 sequence: CSVFATTGGAGYGYTF. CDR3 coding DNA: TGCAGCGTTTTCGCGACCACAGGGGGCGCAGGGTATGGCTACACCTTC.

This clone has a single count. The rearrangement links TRBV5-8 to TRBJ2-7, with TRBD1 matching 7 bases. CDR1 SGHTS and CDR2 YDEGEE come from the germline V gene. The J segment lost 7 bases and the V segment lost 0 bases, leaving 1 base of the junction unmatched. This CDR3 is built from 12 residues. The CDR3 nucleotides are TGTGCCAGCAGCTTGGGACAGGGTGAGCAGTACGTC. Translated: CASSLGQGEQYV.

This clone came up once. This chain uses TRBV9 with TRBJ1-3; perhaps TRBD1 as D (5 bases). The length of the CDR3 is 15 residues. Per germline, CDR1 SGDLS and CDR2 YYNGEE. With 2 bases removed from V and 2 bases from J, the gap between germline ends came to 11 bases. This chain's CDR3 is CASSVGRVAGNTIYF. The CDR3 DNA follows: TGTGCCAGCAGCGTGGGGCGTGTGGCTGGAAACACCATATATTTT.

This clone came up a few times. The chain carries TRBV19 and TRBJ1-2; D uncertain. Germline loops: CDR1 LNHDA, CDR2 SQIVND (reference sequence). Trimming left V 6 bases short and J 2 bases short, with 10 bases between. The CDR3 length is 13 residues. The CDR3 loop reads CASRRGGNYGYTF. Written as DNA, the CDR3 is TGTGCCAGTAGACGAGGAGGGAACTATGGCTACACCTTC.

J is TRBJ1-1 and V is TRBV3-1 (or the pseudogene TRBV3-2), with a tentative D call TRBD1 (5 bases). From germline, CDR1 is LGHDT and CDR2 YNNKEL (reference sequence). The V and J ends lost 7 bases and 0 bases respectively, with 21 bases between them. The CDR3 has 17 residues. Written as DNA, the CDR3 is TGTGCCAGCACCACCCAAGGGGAGGGTGCTATGAACACTGAAGCTTTCTTT. Its translation is CASTTQGEGAMNTEAFF.

V gene TRBV29-1 combines with J gene TRBJ1-2; 7 positions match TRBD1. The germline CDR1 and CDR2 sequences are SQVTM and ANQGSEA. The CDR3 runs to 13 residues. Unmatched junction bases numbered 5, after V lost 3 bases and J lost 4 bases. CDR3 nucleotide sequence: TGCAGCGTTGAGGAGGGGGCCGGCTATGGCTACACCTTC. Amino acids: CSVEEGAGYGYTF. The whole variable domain, filled in from reference TRBV29-1 and TRBJ1-2, reads SAVISQKPSRDICQRGTSLTIQCQVDSQVTMMFWYRQQPGQSLTLIATANQGSEATYESGFVIDKFPISRPNLTFSTLTVSNMSPEDSSIYLCSVEEGAGYGYTFGSGTRLTVV.

This clone was seen only once. The rearrangement uses TRBV19 and TRBJ1-2; 9 bases align to TRBD1. This CDR3 contains 14 residues. V shed 5 bases and J 4 bases; nucleotides not matched to a gene: 5. CDR1 and CDR2 (germline): LNHDA, SQIVND (reference sequence). The CDR3 coding sequence is TGTGCCAGTAGTGCCGGGACAGGGACCTATGGCTACACCTTC. Translated, it gives CASSAGTGTYGYTF.

The chain uses TRBV4-2 and TRBJ2-5, with 8 bases that match TRBD1. V gave up 0 bases and J gave up 5 bases; unmatched junction bases: 5. The CDR3 sequence is 15 residues long. Germline V gene sequence: CDR1 LGHNA, CDR2 YNFKEQ. This CDR3 reads CASSQDQGADETQYF. As DNA, the CDR3 is TGTGCCAGCAGCCAAGACCAGGGGGCGGATGAGACCCAGTACTTC.

V gene TRBV6-5 combines with J gene TRBJ2-7, with 9 bases matching TRBD2. The CDR3 consists of 15 residues. With 8 bases clipped from V and 0 bases from J, the junction kept 8 bases outside the gene matches. CDR1 MNHEY and CDR2 SVGAGI come from the germline V gene. Here the CDR3 DNA reads TGTGCCAGCGCCTCACTAGCGGGTGCCTCCTACGAGCAGTACGTC. Encoded protein: CASASLAGASYEQYV.

V usage is TRBV11-3 and J usage is TRBJ1-1; D ambiguous. Looked up from germline, CDR1 is SGHNT and CDR2 is YENEEA. The CDR3 runs to 13 residues. Trimming shortened V by 5 bases and J by 9 bases, and 16 bases separated the two germline ends. CDR3 region: CASSVRGLFQAFF. DNA for the CDR3: TGTGCCAGCAGCGTAAGAGGGCTTTTTCAAGCTTTCTTT.

CDR3 in DNA: TGTGCCAGCAGCTTAATCACAGGGGAACGTGAAAAACTGTTTTTT. Translation gives CASSLITGEREKLFF. The chain uses TRBV11-2 and TRBJ1-4; TRBD1 matches at 7 bases. V lost 2 bases to trimming and J lost 7 bases; unmatched junction nucleotides: 7. The germline CDR1 and CDR2 sequences are SGHAT and FQNNGV. CDR3 length: 15 residues.

The rearrangement links TRBV15 to TRBJ2-7; D uncertain. Per germline, CDR1 LNHNV and CDR2 YYDKDF (reference sequence). Trimming left V 0 bases short and J 2 bases short, with 5 bases between. This CDR3 has 13 amino acids. The CDR3 spells CATSRELAYEQYV. As DNA, the CDR3 is TGTGCCACCAGCAGAGAGTTAGCCTACGAGCAGTACGTC.

V and J are TRBV7-2 and TRBJ2-3, with D hard to call. CDR3 size: 14 residues. The V gene lost 2 bases and the J gene lost 3 bases, with 9 bases spanning the gap. CDR1 is SGHTA, CDR2 FQGNSA, per germline. CDR3 region: CASSLNSWTDTQYF. In DNA form, the CDR3 reads TGTGCCAGCAGCTTAAACTCCTGGACAGATACGCAGTATTTT.

The rearrangement joins TRBV7-2 to TRBJ1-2; 7 bases map to TRBD1. The germline CDR1 and CDR2 sequences are SGHTA and FQGNSA. V was pared by 5 bases and J by 5 bases, with 8 bases of the junction left unmatched. CDR3 size: 14 residues. In DNA form, the CDR3 reads TGTGCCAGCAGCCCCCGAGGGGGCGGGTATGGCTACACCTTC. It codes for CASSPRGGGYGYTF.

The DNA of the CDR3 is TGTGCCAGCAGCTCTCGGACAGGGACCACAGATACGCAGTATTTT. It yields the protein CASSSRTGTTDTQYF. V usage is TRBV11-3 and J usage is TRBJ2-3, with 8 bases identical to TRBD1. The trim removed 4 bases at V and 2 bases at J, leaving 5 bases unmatched. This CDR3 contains 15 residues. CDR1 is SGHNT, CDR2 YENEEA, per germline.

This rearrangement joins TRBV3-1 (or the pseudogene TRBV3-2) to TRBJ1-2; unclear D gene. The CDR3 consists of 15 residues. V was clipped by 0 bases and J by 5 bases, with 13 bases between them. Per germline, CDR1 LGHDT and CDR2 YNNKEL (reference sequence). CDR3 sequence reads: CASSQESQRFYGYTF. The CDR3 nucleotides are TGTGCCAGCAGCCAAGAAAGTCAGAGGTTTTATGGCTACACCTTC.

The J gene is TRBJ2-7, the V gene TRBV21-1; the table's D call of TRBD2 was not tested on the DNA. TRBV21-1 is designated a pseudogene. The CDR3 is made up of 13 amino acids. The CDR3 spells CASRGGHTDEQYV. Written as DNA, the CDR3 is TGTGCCAGTCGCGGGGGCCACACGGACGAGCAGTACGTC.